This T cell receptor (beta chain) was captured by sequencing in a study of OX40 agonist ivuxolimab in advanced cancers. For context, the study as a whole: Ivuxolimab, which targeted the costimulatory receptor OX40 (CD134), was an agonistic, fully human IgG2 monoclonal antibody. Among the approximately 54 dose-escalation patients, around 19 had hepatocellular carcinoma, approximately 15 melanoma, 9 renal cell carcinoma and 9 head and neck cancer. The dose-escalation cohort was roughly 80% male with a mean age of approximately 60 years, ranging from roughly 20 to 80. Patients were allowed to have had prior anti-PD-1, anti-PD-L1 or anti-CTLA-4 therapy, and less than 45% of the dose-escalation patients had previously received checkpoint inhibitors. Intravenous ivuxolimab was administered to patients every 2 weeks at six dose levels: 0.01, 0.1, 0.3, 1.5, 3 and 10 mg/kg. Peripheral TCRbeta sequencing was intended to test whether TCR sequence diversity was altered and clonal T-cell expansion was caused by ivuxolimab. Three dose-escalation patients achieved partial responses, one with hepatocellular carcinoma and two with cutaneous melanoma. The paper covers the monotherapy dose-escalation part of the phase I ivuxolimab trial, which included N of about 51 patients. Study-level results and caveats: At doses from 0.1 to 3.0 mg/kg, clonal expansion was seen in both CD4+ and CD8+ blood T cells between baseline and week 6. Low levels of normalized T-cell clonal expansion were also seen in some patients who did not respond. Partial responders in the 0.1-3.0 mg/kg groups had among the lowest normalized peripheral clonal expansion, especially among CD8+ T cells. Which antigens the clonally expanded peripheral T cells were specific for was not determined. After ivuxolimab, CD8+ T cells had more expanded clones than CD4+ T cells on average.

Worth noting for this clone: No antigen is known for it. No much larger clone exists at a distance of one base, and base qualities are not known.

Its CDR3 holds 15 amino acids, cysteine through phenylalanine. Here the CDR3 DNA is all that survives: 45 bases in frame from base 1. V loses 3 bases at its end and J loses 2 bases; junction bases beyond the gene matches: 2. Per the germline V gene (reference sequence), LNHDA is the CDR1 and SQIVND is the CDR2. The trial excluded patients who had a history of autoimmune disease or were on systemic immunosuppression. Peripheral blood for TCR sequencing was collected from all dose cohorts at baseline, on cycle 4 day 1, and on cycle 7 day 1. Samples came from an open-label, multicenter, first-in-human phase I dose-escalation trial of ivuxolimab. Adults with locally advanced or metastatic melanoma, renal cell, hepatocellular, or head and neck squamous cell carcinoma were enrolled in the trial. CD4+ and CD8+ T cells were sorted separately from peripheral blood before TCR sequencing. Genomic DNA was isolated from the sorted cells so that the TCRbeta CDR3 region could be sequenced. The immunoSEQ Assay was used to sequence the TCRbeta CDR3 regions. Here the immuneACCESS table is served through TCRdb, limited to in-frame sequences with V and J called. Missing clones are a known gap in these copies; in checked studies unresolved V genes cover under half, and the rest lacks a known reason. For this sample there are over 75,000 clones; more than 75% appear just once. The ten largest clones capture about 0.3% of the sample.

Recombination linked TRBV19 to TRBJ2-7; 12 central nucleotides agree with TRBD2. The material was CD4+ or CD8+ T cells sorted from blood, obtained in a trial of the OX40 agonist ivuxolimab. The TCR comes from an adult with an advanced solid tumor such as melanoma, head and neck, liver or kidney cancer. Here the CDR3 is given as CASSIRLAGAYEQYF. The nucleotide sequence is TGTGCCAGTAGTATCAGACTAGCGGGGGCCTACGAGCAGTACTTC. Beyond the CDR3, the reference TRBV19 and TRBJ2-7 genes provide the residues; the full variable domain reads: DGGITQSPKYLFRKEGQNVTLSCEQNLNHDAMYWYRQDPGQGLRLIYYSQIVNDFQKGDIAEGYSVSREKKESFPLTVTSAQKNPTAFYLCASSIRLAGAYEQYFGPGTRLTVT.